A selection of T cell receptor beta chains follows, all from one sample in a study of cytomegalovirus exposure and HLA in healthy donors. Repertoires were generated with immunoSEQ multiplex PCR, while TCRdb's copy carries only in-frame clones and drops some. The sample records 95,000 to 150,000 clones, roughly three quarters being singletons. Sequencing input: PBMCs. The receptors originated from a man younger than 45 in good health and CMV-seropositive. Each CDR3 is given with its conserved first and last residue. D genes are given only for firm matches. Expanded clones are given a class, and other clones once, few, many or no size at all.

j_gene | v_gene | d_gene | abundance | CDR3nt | CDR3aa
TRBJ1-4 | TRBV6-1 | NA | once | TGTGCCAGCAGTGAAGCGCGGGGATTAACTAATGAAAAACTGTTTTTT | CASSEARGLTNEKLFF
TRBJ2-5 | TRBV6-1 | TRBD2 | NA | TGTGCCAGCAGCGGGGGACTAGTTACCGAGACCCAGTACTTC | CASSGGLVTETQYF
TRBJ1-1 | TRBV29-1 | NA | once | TGCAGCGCCGAGAGCGGAACTGAAGCTTTCTTT | CSAESGTEAFF
TRBJ2-5 | TRBV28 | TRBD1 | NA | TGTGCCAGCTTGGACAGGGAGAGAGAGACCCAGTACTTC | CASLDRERETQYF
TRBJ2-3 | TRBV7-2 | NA | NA | TGTGCCAGCAGCTTTTTAGCGGAGGATACGCAGTATTTT | CASSFLAEDTQYF
TRBJ2-4 | TRBV5-1 | NA | once | TGCGCCAGCAGCTTGGCCGGGGTCGAGGGCCAAAACATTCAGTACTTC | CASSLAGVEGQNIQYF
TRBJ2-3 | TRBV9 | TRBD2 | NA | TGTGCCAGCAGCGTAGTGACTAGCGGAAGCACAGATACGCAGTATTTT | CASSVVTSGSTDTQYF
TRBJ1-5 | TRBV10-2 | NA | NA | TGCGCCAGCAGCGACAGAAATCAGCCCCAGCATTTT | CASSDRNQPQHF
TRBJ2-3 | TRBV5-8 | NA | NA | TGTGCCAGCAGCTTTCGGGAGCCTAGCACAGATACGCAGTATTTT | CASSFREPSTDTQYF
TRBJ2-1 | TRBV7-2 | TRBD1 | NA | TGTGCCAGCAGCCTAAACAGGGGGAATGAGCAGTTCTTC | CASSLNRGNEQFF
TRBJ2-1 | TRBV5-1 | TRBD2 | few | TGCGCCAGCAGCCCGGGACTAGCGGGAGTTATGGGAGAGCAGTTCTTC | CASSPGLAGVMGEQFF
TRBJ2-5 | TRBV5-6 | NA | NA | TGTGCCAGCAGCTTAAAGGGGGCGCGGGGAGTGGAGACCCAGTACTTC | CASSLKGARGVETQYF
TRBJ1-1 | TRBV5-5 | NA | NA | TGTGCCAGCAGCTTGGTGGCAGGGGTTACTGAAGCTTTCTTT | CASSLVAGVTEAFF
TRBJ2-7 | TRBV28 | TRBD1 | NA | TGTGCCAGCAGTACTACCCGACAGGGACCTTCCTACGAGCAGTACTTC | CASSTTRQGPSYEQYF
TRBJ2-2 | TRBV27 | NA | few | TGTGCCAGCAGTCCCCGGCTAGCCCGGGAGCTGTTTTTT | CASSPRLARELFF